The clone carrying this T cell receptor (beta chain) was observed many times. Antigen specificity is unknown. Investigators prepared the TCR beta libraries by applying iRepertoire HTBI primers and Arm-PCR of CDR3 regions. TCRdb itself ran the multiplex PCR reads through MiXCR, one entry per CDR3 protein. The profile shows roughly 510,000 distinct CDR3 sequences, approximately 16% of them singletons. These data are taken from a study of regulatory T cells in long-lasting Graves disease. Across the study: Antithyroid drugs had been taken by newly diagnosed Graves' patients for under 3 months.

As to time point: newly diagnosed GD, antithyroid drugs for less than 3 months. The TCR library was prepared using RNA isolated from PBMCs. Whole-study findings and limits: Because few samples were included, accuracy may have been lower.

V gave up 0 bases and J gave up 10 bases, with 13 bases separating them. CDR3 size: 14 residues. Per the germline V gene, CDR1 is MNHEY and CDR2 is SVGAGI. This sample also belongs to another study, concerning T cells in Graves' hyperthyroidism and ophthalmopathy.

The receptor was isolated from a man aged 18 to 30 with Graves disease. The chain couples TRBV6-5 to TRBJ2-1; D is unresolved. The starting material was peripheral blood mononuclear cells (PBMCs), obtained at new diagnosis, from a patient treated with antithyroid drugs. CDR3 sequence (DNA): TGTGCCAGCAGTTACTCCTTCGGAGCGAACGAGCAGTTCTTC. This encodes CASSYSFGANEQFF.